The 21 T cell receptor beta chains given below trace back to one sample, sequenced in a study of early T cells in non-severe SARS-CoV-2 infection. TCRdb recomputed calls from the 5' RACE reads with MiXCR, one row per CDR3 protein. The profile shows about 130,000 distinct CDR3 sequences, 14% to 15% of them singletons. Sequenced: whole blood. These receptors all come from an adult who was a healthcare worker with PCR-confirmed SARS-CoV-2 infection or an uninfected control (not recorded which).

In its sample, this clonotype was seen a few times. The chain recombines TRBV6-6 with TRBJ2-5; no reliable D call. Trimming left V 0 bases short and J 2 bases short, with 16 bases between. Germline V CDR1 and CDR2: MNHNY, SVGAGI (reference sequence). CDR3 length: 17 amino acids. CDR3: CASSYSSRIRWQETQYF. In DNA, the CDR3 is TGTGCCAGCAGTTACTCCTCCCGAATCCGCTGGCAAGAGACCCAGTACTTC.

This clonotype was counted a few times. The CDR3 region is CSSPDSAAGDEQFF. CDR3 coding DNA: TGCAGCTCCCCGGACTCTGCAGCAGGGGATGAGCAGTTCTTC. The chain combines TRBV20-1 with TRBJ2-1; D possibly corresponds to TRBD1 (6 bases). Germline V gene sequence: CDR1 DFQATT, CDR2 SNEGSKA (reference sequence). The length of the CDR3 is 14 residues.

The V gene is TRBV11-2, the J gene TRBJ2-5; the D gene is possibly TRBD2 (6 bases). Germline V gives CDR1 SGHAT, CDR2 FQNNGV. The CDR3 has 15 residues. V lost 5 bases to trimming and J lost 2 bases, with 15 bases between them. The CDR3 is CASSPPLAGQETQYF. The CDR3 DNA reads as TGTGCCAGCAGCCCTCCCTTGGCGGGACAAGAGACCCAGTACTTC.

The rearrangement joins TRBV6-6 to TRBJ1-2, with unresolved D. Germline V lookup: CDR1 MNHNY, CDR2 SVGAGI (reference sequence). This CDR3 has 14 residues. Trimming shortened V by 4 bases and J by 2 bases, and 11 bases separated the two germline ends. The CDR3 loop is CASSLGRTNYGYTF. The CDR3 region has the DNA TGTGCCAGCAGTTTAGGCCGTACCAACTATGGCTACACCTTC.

In this sample, this clonotype turned up many times. The chain combines TRBV6-1 with TRBJ1-5, with D possibly TRBD1 on 6 matching bases. The germline CDR1 and CDR2 sequences are MNHNS and SASEGT. The CDR3 runs to 15 residues. V lost 0 bases, J lost 2 bases, and 8 bases lay in between. CDR3 sequence (DNA): TGTGCCAGCAGTGAAGCGGCAGGGGGCAATCAGCCCCAGCATTTT. Protein: CASSEAAGGNQPQHF.

The rearrangement links TRBV29-1 to TRBJ1-1; no clear D gene. Between the trimmed V and J ends, which lost 6 bases and 2 bases, there was a span of 16 bases. The CDR3 has 14 residues. The germline V gene encodes CDR1 SQVTM and CDR2 ANQGSEA. The CDR3 region is CSVTKVGPNTEAFF. CDR3 nucleotides: TGCAGCGTCACCAAGGTAGGGCCCAACACTGAAGCTTTCTTT. Combining the CDR3 with reference TRBV29-1 and TRBJ1-1 gives the whole variable domain SAVISQKPSRDICQRGTSLTIQCQVDSQVTMMFWYRQQPGQSLTLIATANQGSEATYESGFVIDKFPISRPNLTFSTLTVSNMSPEDSSIYLCSVTKVGPNTEAFFGQGTRLTVV.

The rearrangement links TRBV6-1 to TRBJ1-2, with TRBD1 identical over 9 bases. Germline CDR1 and CDR2: MNHNS and SASEGT. The CDR3 covers 16 residues. Germline trimming cut 3 bases from V and 8 bases from J; bases unmatched to any gene: 13. This chain's CDR3 is CASSDKGQGTSRGYTF. CDR3 nucleotides: TGTGCCAGCAGTGACAAAGGACAGGGGACCTCACGGGGCTACACCTTC.

In its sample, this clonotype was seen a few times. The chain is built from TRBV7-2 and TRBJ2-1, with D perhaps being TRBD1 or TRBD2 (5 bases each). The CDR3 loop spans 14 amino acids. The germline CDR1 and CDR2 sequences are SGHTA and FQGNSA. V shed 5 bases and J shed 10 bases, with 18 bases lying between them. The CDR3 sequence: CASSRDLPMGEQFF. The CDR3, as DNA: TGTGCCAGCAGCAGGGACCTACCAATGGGGGAGCAGTTCTTC.

This clonotype was recorded at least ten times. The chain combines TRBV5-1 with TRBJ1-1; no reliable D call. The germline gives CDR1 SGHRS, CDR2 YFSETQ. V lost 0 bases to trimming and J lost 0 bases, with 3 bases between them. The CDR3 sequence is 13 residues long. CDR3 in amino acids: CASSLAVNTEAFF. The CDR3 region has the DNA TGCGCCAGCAGCTTGGCGGTGAACACTGAAGCTTTCTTT.

The chain carries TRBV11-2 and TRBJ1-4; no clear D. V gave up 4 bases and J gave up 0 bases, with 15 bases separating them. CDR3 size: 17 residues. Germline-derived CDR1 and CDR2 are SGHAT and FQNNGV. CDR3 sequence: CASSSTPGYATNEKLFF. The CDR3 bases are TGTGCCAGCAGCTCAACTCCCGGCTACGCAACTAATGAAAAACTGTTTTTT. The complete variable domain, with remaining parts taken from reference TRBV11-2 and TRBJ1-4, reads EAGVAQSPRYKIIEKRQSVAFWCNPISGHATLYWYQQILGQGPKLLIQFQNNGVVDDSQLPKDRFSAERLKGVDSTLKIQPAKLEDSAVYLCASSSTPGYATNEKLFFGSGTQLSVL.

A few counts support this clonotype. The V gene is TRBV6-6, the J gene TRBJ2-7, with 8 bases lining up with TRBD2. Germline V gene sequence: CDR1 MNHNY, CDR2 SVGAGI (reference sequence). V lost 0 bases, J lost 3 bases, and 4 bases stayed unmatched. The CDR3 is 15 amino acids. CDR3 nucleotide sequence: TGTGCCAGCAGTTACTCGACCGGGGGGGACTACGAGCAGTACTTC. Its protein product is CASSYSTGGDYEQYF.

In regard to this clonotype: A read error may explain this, as a much larger clone is one base away. The chain carries TRBV29-1 and TRBJ2-1; the D is unclear. This CDR3 region has 14 residues. Trimming left V 6 bases short and J 0 bases short, with 12 bases between. Germline CDR1 SQVTM, CDR2 ANQGSEA. The CDR3, as DNA: TGCAGCGTCGGACGCAGGAGCTCCTACAATGAGCAGTTCTTC. This sequence encodes CSVGRRSSYNEQFF.

This clonotype was observed a handful of times. The gene calls are TRBV5-1 and TRBJ1-1, with a possible D match to TRBD1 (5 bases). Germline CDR1 reads SGHRS; CDR2 reads YFSETQ. Trimming took off 4 bases at V and 5 bases at J, with 18 bases between the two ends. This CDR3 has 15 residues. The CDR3 DNA is TGCGCCAGCAGCCGGGACTTTTCAACGGGAACTGAAGCTTTCTTT. It codes for CASSRDFSTGTEAFF.

This clonotype was observed a few times. The chain employs TRBV2 and TRBJ2-1, with 8 bases that match TRBD2. V lost 6 bases, J lost 9 bases, and 13 bases stayed unmatched. The CDR3 extends over 15 amino acids. Germline CDR1 is SNHLY and CDR2 is FYNNEI. The CDR3 coding sequence is TGTGCCAGCAGGCTTGGTAGCGGGGAGAGCGGTGAGCAGTTCTTC. Translated, it gives CASRLGSGESGEQFF.

The chain links TRBV12-3 or TRBV12-4 to TRBJ2-3; 11 nucleotides align to TRBD2. The CDR3 has 18 residues. After removal of 2 bases from V and 2 bases from J, the junction contained 9 bases not matched to a gene. The CDR3 protein is CASSLSIGTSGVTDTQYF. The DNA for the CDR3 is TGTGCCAGCAGTTTATCAATTGGGACTAGCGGAGTCACAGATACGCAGTATTTT.

This chain connects TRBV12-3 or TRBV12-4 to TRBJ1-2; no reliable D call. This CDR3 spans 14 amino acids. Trimming removed 5 bases from V and 8 bases from J, with 18 bases in between. Here the CDR3 DNA reads TGTGCCAGCAGTGGTACCGGTACAGCTGGAGGCTACACCTTC. Its translation is CASSGTGTAGGYTF.

The V gene is TRBV21-1, the J gene TRBJ2-3. TRBV21-1 is flagged as a pseudogene. This CDR3 is built from 15 residues. The DNA for the CDR3 is TGTGCCAGCACCCGATTGAGGTCTAGCACAGATACGCAGTATTTT. It specifies CASTRLRSSTDTQYF.

This clonotype was counted between two and nine times. The chain links TRBV10-2 to TRBJ2-5; 12 positions agree with TRBD1. The CDR3 is made up of 18 amino acids. Unmatched junction bases numbered 12, after V lost 2 bases and J lost 5 bases. Germline V gene data show CDR1 as WSHSY and CDR2 as SAAADI. The CDR3, as DNA: TGCGCCAGCAGTGAGCTCCCTGGGACAGGGGGCGAATGGGAGACCCAGTACTTC. It yields the protein CASSELPGTGGEWETQYF.

The chain recombines TRBV7-9 with TRBJ1-4; D gene ambiguous. The CDR3 is made up of 15 amino acids. The germline V gene encodes CDR1 SEHNR and CDR2 FQNEAQ (reference sequence). V dropped 5 bases and J dropped 7 bases, with 17 bases sitting between them. CDR3 sequence (DNA): TGTGCCAGCAGCCCCCGCCAAATTCGAGGTGAAAAACTGTTTTTT. Its protein product is CASSPRQIRGEKLFF. The variable domain in full, with the rest retrieved from reference TRBV7-9 and TRBJ1-4, is DTGVSQNPRHKITKRGQNVTFRCDPISEHNRLYWYRQTLGQGPEFLTYFQNEAQLEKSRLLSDRFSAERPKGSFSTLEIQRTEQGDSAMYLCASSPRQIRGEKLFFGSGTQLSVL.

This chain links TRBV7-9 with TRBJ2-1; no firm D call. This CDR3 spans 13 amino acids. The germline gives CDR1 SEHNR, CDR2 FQNEAQ (reference sequence). Trimming took off 1 base at V and 5 bases at J, with 6 bases between the two ends. The CDR3 region is CASSLEADNEQFF. CDR3 DNA sequence: TGTGCCAGCAGCTTAGAGGCAGACAATGAGCAGTTCTTC. Variable domain in full (rest from reference TRBV7-9 and TRBJ2-1): DTGVSQNPRHKITKRGQNVTFRCDPISEHNRLYWYRQTLGQGPEFLTYFQNEAQLEKSRLLSDRFSAERPKGSFSTLEIQRTEQGDSAMYLCASSLEADNEQFFGPGTRLTVL.

The sample holds a few counts of this clonotype. The V gene is TRBV5-1, the J gene TRBJ2-3; D uncertain. This CDR3 is built from 13 residues. The V end was cut by 2 bases, the J end by 4 bases, with 8 bases between. Per germline, CDR1 SGHRS and CDR2 YFSETQ. The CDR3 protein is CASSFGQPDTQYF. For the CDR3, the DNA is TGCGCCAGCAGCTTTGGTCAACCAGATACGCAGTATTTT.